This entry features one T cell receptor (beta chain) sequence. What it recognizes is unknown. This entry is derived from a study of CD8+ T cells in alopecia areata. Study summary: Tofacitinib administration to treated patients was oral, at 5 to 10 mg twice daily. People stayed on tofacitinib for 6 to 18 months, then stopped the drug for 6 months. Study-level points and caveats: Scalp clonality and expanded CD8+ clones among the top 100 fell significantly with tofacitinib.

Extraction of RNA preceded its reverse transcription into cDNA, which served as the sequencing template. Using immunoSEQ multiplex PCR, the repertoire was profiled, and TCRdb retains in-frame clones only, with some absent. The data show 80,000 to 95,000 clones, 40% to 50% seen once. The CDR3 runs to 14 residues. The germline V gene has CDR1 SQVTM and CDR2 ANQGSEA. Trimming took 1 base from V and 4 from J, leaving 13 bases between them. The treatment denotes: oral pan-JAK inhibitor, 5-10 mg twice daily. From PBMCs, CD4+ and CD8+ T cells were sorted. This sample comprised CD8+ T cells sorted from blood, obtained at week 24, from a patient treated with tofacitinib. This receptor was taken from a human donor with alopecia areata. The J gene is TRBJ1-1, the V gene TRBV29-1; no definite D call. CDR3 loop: CSVEGQKYGTEAFF. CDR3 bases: TGCAGCGTTGAAGGGCAGAAGTATGGCACTGAAGCTTTCTTT.